Each of the 19 T cell receptor beta chains below was sequenced from the same sample in a study of shared clonotypes between healthy human individuals (TCRdb year 2020). Receptor libraries were prepared by the immunoSEQ multiplex PCR assay. TCRdb stores this immuneACCESS table with in-frame sequences only. Part of the clones is absent; in the studies checked, under half of the shortfall reflects unresolved V genes, and no reason is known for the rest. The sample table contains about 700,000 clones; only one count was recorded for around 92% of them. In total, the top ten clones hold approximately 22% of the sample. CD8 naive samples were obtained by positive selection for CCR7 among CD45RO-negative cells, yielding a CD45RA+CCR7+ population from which TemRA cells were excluded. Sample: naive CD8+ T cells sorted from blood. The sample's cell subset or site label, decoded: CD45RA+CCR7+. Receptors originate from a young man in good health.

The V call is TRBV28, the J call TRBJ2-1; D is unclear. Per the germline V gene, CDR1 is MDHEN and CDR2 is SYDVKM. CDR3 size: 17 residues. V was shortened by 6 bases and J by 5 bases, with 23 bases between the two germline ends. In nucleotides, the CDR3 is TGTGCCAGCAGCTCCCGCTCCGGGTCAACGTGGGACAATGAGCAGTTCTTC. It yields the protein CASSSRSGSTWDNEQFF. The full variable domain, its missing parts supplied by reference TRBV28 and TRBJ2-1, is DVKVTQSSRYLVKRTGEKVFLECVQDMDHENMFWYRQDPGLGLRLIYFSYDVKMKEKGDIPEGYSVSREKKERFSLILESASTNQTSMYLCASSSRSGSTWDNEQFFGPGTRLTVL.

The chain joins TRBV28 to TRBJ2-7, with 15 bases lining up with TRBD2. The CDR3 has 19 amino acids. CDR1 and CDR2 (germline): MDHEN, SYDVKM. J gave up 2 bases and V 0 bases, and 8 bases lay outside the gene matches. The CDR3 protein is CASSLWDRTSGRVPYEQYF. The DNA for the CDR3 is TGTGCCAGCAGTTTATGGGACAGGACTAGCGGGAGGGTACCCTACGAGCAGTACTTC.

V usage is TRBV30 and J usage is TRBJ2-7; D gene unclear. The CDR3 is 14 amino acids. Trimming took off 1 base at V and 3 bases at J, with 13 bases between the two ends. Germline V CDR1 and CDR2: GTSNPN, SVGIG (reference sequence). CDR3 nucleotides: TGTGCCTGGAGTGGAGACGCGCTGGGCTACGAGCAGTACTTC. Translation gives CAWSGDALGYEQYF.

The J gene is TRBJ2-2, the V gene TRBV30; 7 bases are a match to TRBD1. Germline CDR1 is GTSNPN and CDR2 is SVGIG (reference sequence). Trimming at V came to 7 bases and at J to 5 bases, leaving 7 bases not matched to a gene. This CDR3 is 13 amino acids long. CDR3 region: CALNRGGTGELFF. The CDR3 nucleotides are TGTGCCTTGAACAGGGGTGGGACCGGGGAGCTGTTTTTT. Drawing the rest from reference TRBV30 and TRBJ2-2, the complete variable domain is SQTIHQWPATLVQPVGSPLSLECTVEGTSNPNLYWYRQAAGRGLQLLFYSVGIGQISSEVPQNLSASRPQDRQFILSSKKLLLSDSGFYLCALNRGGTGELFFGEGSRLTVL.

V and J are TRBV27 and TRBJ2-7; tentative D call: TRBD1 (6 bases). The germline V gene has CDR1 MNHEY and CDR2 SMNVEV (reference sequence). Trimming left V 5 bases short and J 4 bases short, with 18 bases between. CDR3 length: 15 amino acids. Here the CDR3 reads CASSPRTERFYEQYF. The CDR3 DNA sequence: TGTGCCAGCAGTCCGCGGACAGAAAGGTTTTACGAGCAGTACTTC.

The chain recombines TRBV4-3 with TRBJ2-7; 10 bases are shared with TRBD2. V was clipped by 4 bases and J by 3 bases; unmatched bases: 0. CDR3 length: 13 residues. Per germline, CDR1 LGHNA and CDR2 YSLEER. The CDR3 reads CASSLAGGYEQYF. The CDR3 nucleotides are TGCGCCAGCAGCCTAGCGGGGGGCTACGAGCAGTACTTC.

This clone appeared a few times. The V gene is TRBV9, the J gene TRBJ1-3, with D unresolved. Germline lookup yields CDR1 SGDLS and CDR2 YYNGEE. The CDR3 length is 15 residues. V gave up 0 bases and J gave up 1 base, with 8 bases separating them. CDR3: CASSVESGSGNTIYF. In DNA, the CDR3 is TGTGCCAGCAGCGTAGAGTCGGGGTCTGGAAACACCATATATTTT.

The CDR3 reads CASGGTNEKLFF. The CDR3 bases are TGTGCCAGCGGGGGTACTAATGAAAAACTGTTTTTT. The chain joins TRBV2 to TRBJ1-4; a possible D gene is TRBD1 (5 bases). This CDR3 region has 12 residues. Trimming removed 8 bases from V and 2 bases from J, with 6 bases in between. Looked up from germline, CDR1 is SNHLY and CDR2 is FYNNEI.

J is TRBJ2-3 and V is TRBV5-5, with TRBD1 as a possible D gene (5 bases). From germline, CDR1 is SGHKS and CDR2 YYEKEE (reference sequence). Between the trimmed V and J ends, which lost 1 base and 0 bases, there was a span of 9 bases. CDR3 length: 15 amino acids. Here the CDR3 DNA reads TGTGCCAGCAGCTTGTCAGGGTCTAGCACAGATACGCAGTATTTT. Its translation is CASSLSGSSTDTQYF.

V is TRBV9 and J is TRBJ2-1; possible D gene TRBD1, 5 bases. Trimming stripped 5 bases from V and 6 bases from J, with 15 bases between. The CDR3 sequence is 14 residues long. Per the germline V gene, CDR1 is SGDLS and CDR2 is YYNGEE. This CDR3 is CASSAGRSGNEQFF. The CDR3, as DNA: TGTGCCAGCAGTGCAGGGCGGTCTGGCAATGAGCAGTTCTTC.

The chain uses TRBV7-8 and TRBJ1-1, with D unresolved. Germline lookup yields CDR1 SGHVS and CDR2 FQNEAQ. This CDR3 has 14 amino acids. Deletions cut 2 bases from V and 3 bases from J, with 10 bases between. The CDR3 DNA follows: TGTGCCAGCAGCTTATCTAGTTGGCACACTGAAGCTTTCTTT. As protein: CASSLSSWHTEAFF. The full variable domain, its missing parts supplied by reference TRBV7-8 and TRBJ1-1, is GAGVSQSPRYKVAKRGQDVALRCDPISGHVSLFWYQQALGQGPEFLTYFQNEAQLDKSGLPSDRFFAERPEGSVSTLKIQRTQQEDSAVYLCASSLSSWHTEAFFGQGTRLTVV.

Note on this clone: Different DNA sequences within this sample yield the same CDR3. J is TRBJ1-1 and V is TRBV7-9, with 9 bases lining up with TRBD1. The CDR3 loop spans 15 amino acids. CDR1 and CDR2 (germline): SEHNR, FQNEAQ (reference sequence). V dropped 0 bases and J dropped 4; count of bases not matched to a gene: 3. The CDR3 reads CASSLAQGAGTEAFF. The CDR3 region has the DNA TGTGCCAGCAGCTTAGCACAGGGGGCAGGCACTGAAGCTTTCTTT.

This chain links TRBV16 with TRBJ1-5; D is perhaps TRBD1 (6 bases). The CDR3 has 16 amino acids. The ends were cut back, 0 bases at V and 4 bases at J, with 13 bases in the middle. Germline V gene lookup returns CDR1 KGHSY and CDR2 FQNENV. This CDR3 reads CASSQSRGARNQPQHF. CDR3 DNA: TGTGCCAGCAGCCAATCAAGGGGGGCGAGAAATCAGCCCCAGCATTTT.

The CDR3: CASNRPGLNRGEQFF. The DNA of the CDR3 is TGTGCCAGCAACAGACCGGGACTAAATCGGGGCGAGCAGTTCTTC. The rearrangement joins TRBV5-8 to TRBJ2-1; 7 bases are a match to TRBD2. Trimming took 6 bases from V and 10 from J; bases not matched to a gene: 16. CDR3 length: 15 residues. Germline lookup yields CDR1 SGHTS and CDR2 YDEGEE.

The chain combines TRBV30 with TRBJ2-7, with 8 nucleotides matching TRBD2. CDR1 is GTSNPN, CDR2 SVGIG, per germline (reference sequence). V lost 3 bases to trimming and J lost 7 bases; unmatched junction nucleotides: 2. The CDR3 contains 11 residues. CDR3 region: CAWSRGGEQYF. CDR3 nucleotide sequence: TGTGCCTGGAGCCGGGGGGGGGAGCAGTACTTC.

V gene TRBV15 combines with J gene TRBJ2-7, with D perhaps matching TRBD2 (5 bases). Germline CDR1 reads LNHNV; CDR2 reads YYDKDF (reference sequence). The germline V and J ends were trimmed by 5 bases and 5 bases, with 10 bases remaining between them. The CDR3 spans 12 residues. The CDR3 sequence is CATSFTGDEQYF. DNA of the CDR3: TGTGCCACCAGCTTCACCGGGGACGAGCAGTACTTC.

The rearrangement links TRBV7-9 to TRBJ1-2; D not resolved. Looked up from germline, CDR1 is SEHNR and CDR2 is FQNEAQ (reference sequence). The CDR3 runs to 13 residues. Trimming pared 6 bases from V and 3 bases from J, leaving 11 bases between. The CDR3 bases are TGTGCCAGCAGGTTCCAAGTGGACTATGGCTACACCTTC. It specifies CASRFQVDYGYTF.

The V call is TRBV5-8, the J call TRBJ2-6, with D perhaps assigned TRBD1 or TRBD2 (5 bases each). Between the trimmed V and J ends, which lost 4 bases and 1 base, there was a span of 18 bases. Germline V gives CDR1 SGHTS, CDR2 YDEGEE. The CDR3 length is 18 residues. The CDR3 spells CASSLRRGRPSGANVLTF. CDR3 bases: TGTGCCAGCAGCCTAAGACGGGGACGCCCTTCTGGGGCCAACGTCCTGACTTTC.

The chain has TRBV10-2 and TRBJ1-1; D gene uncertain. The CDR3 contains 18 residues. The germline gives CDR1 WSHSY, CDR2 SAAADI. Trimming cost V 7 bases and J 2 bases, with 26 bases left between them. CDR3 bases: TGCGCCAGCATCCCGGTTTTAGGCGCGGCTGACGGAAACACTGAAGCTTTCTTT. It yields the protein CASIPVLGAADGNTEAFF.